One sample yielded the 28 T cell receptor beta chains listed below, sequenced in a study of cytomegalovirus exposure and HLA in healthy donors. The data were produced by immunoSEQ multiplex PCR, yet TCRdb's version contains in-frame clones alone and is incomplete. Among tens of thousands of clones listed, about 85% were seen once. The sample consisted of PBMCs. The origin of the receptors is a man aged 25-45 years in good health and CMV-seronegative.

The chain employs TRBV9 and TRBJ1-1; TRBD1 aligns across 10 bases. The CDR3 is made up of 17 amino acids. The germline V gene has CDR1 SGDLS and CDR2 YYNGEE. Trimming removed 4 bases from V and 2 bases from J; junction bases left unmatched: 11. The CDR3 sequence: CASSLGGQGRINTEAFF. CDR3 bases: TGTGCCAGCAGCCTTGGGGGACAGGGGAGGATTAACACTGAAGCTTTCTTT.

This sequence joins TRBV18 and TRBJ2-3; D is ambiguous. CDR3 length: 13 residues. V was clipped by 3 bases and J by 4 bases, with 8 bases between them. Germline lookup yields CDR1 KGHSH and CDR2 LQKENI. CDR3 nucleotides: TGTGCCAGCTCACCCTCCCAGGCAGATACGCAGTATTTT. Protein: CASSPSQADTQYF.

This clone was detected a few times. CDR3 sequence (DNA): TGTGCCAGCAGCCCCCATAGCAATCAGCCCCAGCATTTT. Amino acid sequence: CASSPHSNQPQHF. The rearrangement joins TRBV4-2 to TRBJ1-5; D is ambiguous. The CDR3 sequence is 13 residues long. The germline V gene has CDR1 LGHNA and CDR2 YNFKEQ. Trimming shortened V by 4 bases and J by 0 bases, and 4 bases separated the two germline ends.

V and J are TRBV28 and TRBJ2-5, with D tentatively TRBD2 (5 bases). The CDR3 is 11 residues long. Trimming stripped 11 bases from V and 2 bases from J, with 9 bases between. Germline V gene data show CDR1 as MDHEN and CDR2 as SYDVKM. CDR3 nucleotide sequence: TGTGCCGGAGGAGAACAAGAGACCCAGTACTTC. Translated, it gives CAGGEQETQYF.

The CDR3 protein is CASSPGTGPYEQYV. As DNA, the CDR3 is TGTGCCAGCAGCCCAGGGACAGGGCCTTACGAGCAGTACGTC. The V gene is TRBV7-9, the J gene TRBJ2-7, with 9 bases fitting TRBD1. The CDR3 contains 14 residues. V gave up 5 bases and J gave up 4 bases; unmatched junction bases: 6. Germline values: CDR1 SEHNR, CDR2 FQNEAQ (reference sequence).

The chain has TRBV9 and TRBJ1-4; 9 positions match TRBD1. Germline V gene sequence: CDR1 SGDLS, CDR2 YYNGEE. V lost 3 bases, J lost 7 bases, and 4 bases stayed unmatched. The CDR3 sequence is 14 residues long. This CDR3 is CASSADRGFEKLFF. The DNA of the CDR3 is TGTGCCAGCAGCGCCGACAGGGGGTTTGAAAAACTGTTTTTT. Looking up the rest from reference TRBV9 and TRBJ1-4 gives the full variable domain: DSGVTQTPKHLITATGQRVTLRCSPRSGDLSVYWYQQSLDQGLQFLIQYYNGEERAKGNILERFSAQQFPDLHSELNLSSLELGDSALYFCASSADRGFEKLFFGSGTQLSVL.

This clone was seen once. V gene TRBV30 combines with J gene TRBJ1-6; D gene uncertain. The CDR3 loop spans 18 amino acids. Germline assignment: CDR1 GTSNPN and CDR2 SVGIG (reference sequence). Trimming took 0 bases from V and 3 from J, leaving 18 bases between them. The CDR3 DNA follows: TGTGCCTGGAGTGTAATCATACTCCGGGATCGCTATAATTCACCCCTCCACTTT. Translating it yields CAWSVIILRDRYNSPLHF.

The CDR3 region has the DNA TGTGCCAGCACCCAGGGGACAGATACGCAGTATTTT. Translated: CASTQGTDTQYF. This chain links TRBV28 with TRBJ2-3, with a tentative D call TRBD1 (6 bases). CDR1 and CDR2 from the germline V gene are MDHEN and SYDVKM. V was shortened by 7 bases and J by 3 bases, with 8 bases between the two germline ends. CDR3 length: 12 amino acids.

The CDR3 protein is CASSLYGTQNTEAFF. CDR3 nucleotides: TGTGCCAGCAGCTTGTATGGGACACAGAACACTGAAGCTTTCTTT. The gene calls are TRBV5-4 and TRBJ1-1, with a weak D call TRBD1 (6 bases). Germline loops: CDR1 SGHNT, CDR2 YYREEE (reference sequence). This CDR3 has 15 residues. Trimming took off 1 base at V and 1 base at J, with 11 bases between the two ends.

The chain carries TRBV4-2 and TRBJ2-7; tentative D call: TRBD2 (5 bases). The CDR3 contains 14 residues. Trimming left V 0 bases short and J 3 bases short, with 9 bases between. The germline gives CDR1 LGHNA, CDR2 YNFKEQ. Here the CDR3 DNA reads TGTGCCAGCAGCCAAGAACTCCGGGACTACGAGCAGTACTTC. Translation gives CASSQELRDYEQYF.

This chain uses TRBV5-1 with TRBJ1-1; possibly TRBD1 for D (5 bases). Germline-derived CDR1 and CDR2 are SGHRS and YFSETQ. This CDR3 comprises 16 residues. V was cut by 0 bases and J by 0 bases, with 12 bases left in between. In DNA, the CDR3 is TGCGCCAGCAGCTTGGGGTCAGGGCGGATGAACACTGAAGCTTTCTTT. It translates to CASSLGSGRMNTEAFF.

A note on this clone: In the same sample, other DNA sequences code for this CDR3. The chain uses TRBV6-5 and TRBJ2-7; 8 bases match TRBD1. With 6 bases clipped from V and 2 bases from J, the junction kept 6 bases outside the gene matches. The CDR3 loop spans 14 amino acids. Germline-derived CDR1 and CDR2 are MNHEY and SVGAGI. As DNA, the CDR3 is TGTGCCAGCAGCCCCGGACAGGGAGCCTACGAGCAGTACTTC. Protein: CASSPGQGAYEQYF.

The chain links TRBV7-3 to TRBJ1-4; no reliable D call. Looked up from germline, CDR1 is SGHTA and CDR2 is FQGTGA. The CDR3 spans 15 residues. The ends were cut back, 5 bases at V and 10 bases at J, with 20 bases in the middle. The CDR3 loop is CASSTNGDPSAKLFF. CDR3 DNA sequence: TGTGCCAGCAGCACTAACGGAGACCCTTCGGCAAAACTGTTTTTT.

This chain joins TRBV5-1 and TRBJ2-3, with unresolved D. Germline loops: CDR1 SGHRS, CDR2 YFSETQ. The CDR3 runs to 14 residues. The V gene lost 4 bases and the J gene lost 2 bases, with 11 bases spanning the gap. Written as DNA, the CDR3 is TGCGCCAGCAGCCTGCTGGCCCACACAGATACGCAGTATTTT. As protein: CASSLLAHTDTQYF.

The genes are TRBV30 and TRBJ1-4; perhaps TRBD1 as D (5 bases). This CDR3 has 14 residues. Trimming stripped 3 bases from V and 8 bases from J, with 16 bases between. CDR1 is GTSNPN and CDR2 is SVGIG in the germline V gene (reference sequence). The DNA for the CDR3 is TGTGCCTGGAGAAAGCGTCAGGGAAACGAAAAACTGTTTTTT. Protein product: CAWRKRQGNEKLFF.

The V gene is TRBV6-1, the J gene TRBJ2-3; D may be TRBD2 (5 bases). CDR1 and CDR2 from the germline V gene are MNHNS and SASEGT. Trimming took 4 bases from V and 6 from J, leaving 20 bases between them. The CDR3 has 16 amino acids. DNA for the CDR3: TGTGCCAGCAGTGTTGGGTTATCGGAGGCCGCCGATACGCAGTATTTT. This encodes CASSVGLSEAADTQYF.

In this sample, this clone turned up many times. CDR3 residues: CAISVRTEETQYF. For the CDR3, the DNA is TGTGCCATCAGTGTGAGGACAGAAGAGACCCAGTACTTC. The V and J genes are TRBV10-3 and TRBJ2-5, with D possibly TRBD1 on 6 matching bases. CDR3 length equals 13 residues. Trimming removed 4 bases from V and 3 bases from J, with 9 bases in between. Germline V CDR1 and CDR2: ENHRY, SYGVKD.

The J gene is TRBJ1-1, the V gene TRBV28, with 8 bases identical to TRBD1. With 10 bases clipped from V and 3 bases from J, the junction kept 10 bases outside the gene matches. The CDR3 has 14 amino acids. Germline CDR1 is MDHEN and CDR2 is SYDVKM. The CDR3 sequence: CAIRQGIRDTEAFF. The CDR3 DNA sequence: TGTGCCATTCGACAGGGGATTAGGGACACTGAAGCTTTCTTT. The full variable domain, with the rest looked up from reference TRBV28 and TRBJ1-1, is DVKVTQSSRYLVKRTGEKVFLECVQDMDHENMFWYRQDPGLGLRLIYFSYDVKMKEKGDIPEGYSVSREKKERFSLILESASTNQTSMYLCAIRQGIRDTEAFFGQGTRLTVV.

This sequence joins TRBV7-8 and TRBJ2-7; D possibly corresponds to TRBD2 (7 bases). The germline CDR1 and CDR2 sequences are SGHVS and FQNEAQ. The CDR3 covers 15 residues. Trimming pared 6 bases from V and 0 bases from J, leaving 15 bases between. Here the CDR3 reads CASSLRGGSSYEQYF. The CDR3 nucleotides read TGTGCCAGCAGTTTGAGGGGGGGGAGCTCCTACGAGCAGTACTTC.

The genes are TRBV28 and TRBJ1-1; 7 bases are shared with TRBD1. The CDR3 consists of 15 residues. Per the germline V gene, CDR1 is MDHEN and CDR2 is SYDVKM. The V and J ends lost 6 bases and 0 bases, in that order; junction bases with no gene match: 7. The CDR3 nucleotides read TGTGCCAGCAGACCCAGGGGGAAAATGAACACTGAAGCTTTCTTT. Translated, it gives CASRPRGKMNTEAFF. Variable domain in full (rest from reference TRBV28 and TRBJ1-1): DVKVTQSSRYLVKRTGEKVFLECVQDMDHENMFWYRQDPGLGLRLIYFSYDVKMKEKGDIPEGYSVSREKKERFSLILESASTNQTSMYLCASRPRGKMNTEAFFGQGTRLTVV.

This sequence joins TRBV6-5 and TRBJ2-1, with TRBD1 matching over 10 bases. Losses at the gene ends were 5 bases for V and 12 bases for J; bases not matched to a gene: 10. CDR3 length: 14 residues. CDR1 and CDR2 from the germline V gene are MNHEY and SVGAGI. The CDR3 sequence is CASSPRGTGDRQFF. DNA for the CDR3: TGTGCCAGCAGTCCCAGGGGGACAGGGGACCGGCAGTTCTTC.

About this clone itself: It is unclear where the CDR3 begins or ends on the DNA, so no DNA is shown, and the CDR3 is as TCRdb lists it. The chain joins TRBV11-2 to TRBJ2-1; whether TRBD2, the table's D call, matches the DNA was not checked. The CDR3 totals 16 residues, both ends included. The germline gives CDR1 SGHAT, CDR2 FQNNGV. The CDR3 loop reads CASSFLWTSSYNEQFF.

CDR3 in DNA: TGTGCCAGCAGGACTAGCGGGACGGGTGAGCAGTTCTTC. It translates to CASRTSGTGEQFF. The rearrangement uses TRBV7-3 and TRBJ2-1; 11 bases are shared with TRBD2. The germline V gene encodes CDR1 SGHTA and CDR2 FQGTGA. V was pared by 6 bases and J by 9 bases, with 4 bases of the junction left unmatched. This CDR3 contains 13 residues. Full variable domain (rest looked up from reference TRBV7-3 and TRBJ2-1): GAGVSQTPSNKVTEKGKYVELRCDPISGHTALYWYRQSLGQGPEFLIYFQGTGAADDSGLPNDRFFAVRPEGSVSTLKIQRTERGDSAVYLCASRTSGTGEQFFGPGTRLTVL.

This chain connects TRBV19 to TRBJ1-4; D is unresolved. There are 17 residues in the CDR3. Germline values: CDR1 LNHDA, CDR2 SQIVND (reference sequence). Deletions cut 3 bases from V and 0 bases from J, with 14 bases between. CDR3 sequence: CASSIYEIYATNEKLFF. The CDR3 bases are TGTGCCAGTAGTATCTATGAAATTTATGCAACTAATGAAAAACTGTTTTTT.

The chain uses TRBV19 and TRBJ2-7, with TRBD1 matching 11 bases. Per germline, CDR1 LNHDA and CDR2 SQIVND (reference sequence). The junction had 8 bases not matched to a gene; V was cut back by 5 bases and J by 5 bases. The CDR3 spans 15 residues. CDR3 coding DNA: TGTGCCAGTAGTCCCGGGACAGGGGGTTGGGACGAGCAGTACTTC. This codes for CASSPGTGGWDEQYF.

The chain uses TRBV7-6 and TRBJ1-2, with TRBD1 matching 8 bases. The CDR3 runs 17 residues. CDR1 is SGHVS, CDR2 FNYEAQ, per germline. V was pared by 5 bases and J by 0 bases, with 11 bases of the junction left unmatched. CDR3: CASSQGQGRLTNYGYTF. The DNA for the CDR3 is TGTGCCAGCAGCCAAGGACAGGGCCGTTTGACTAACTATGGCTACACCTTC.

Worth noting for this clone: A far larger clone is off by one base, so a read error is likely. The gene calls are TRBV4-2 and TRBJ2-7; 8 nucleotides match TRBD2. The trim removed 3 bases at V and 5 bases at J, leaving 15 bases unmatched. Germline V gene lookup returns CDR1 LGHNA and CDR2 YNFKEQ. There are 17 residues in the CDR3. CDR3 in amino acids: CASSQGGGEAGGHEQYV. The CDR3 bases are TGTGCCAGCAGCCAGGGTGGGGGAGAGGCGGGAGGTCACGAGCAGTACGTC.

This rearrangement joins TRBV6-5 to TRBJ2-2; maybe TRBD1 (6 bases). Trimming took 7 bases from V and 4 from J, leaving 13 bases between them. The CDR3 length is 14 residues. Germline assignment: CDR1 MNHEY and CDR2 SVGAGI. The CDR3 loop is CASKTGRSTGELFF. The CDR3 region has the DNA TGTGCCAGCAAAACAGGGCGGAGCACCGGGGAGCTGTTTTTT.